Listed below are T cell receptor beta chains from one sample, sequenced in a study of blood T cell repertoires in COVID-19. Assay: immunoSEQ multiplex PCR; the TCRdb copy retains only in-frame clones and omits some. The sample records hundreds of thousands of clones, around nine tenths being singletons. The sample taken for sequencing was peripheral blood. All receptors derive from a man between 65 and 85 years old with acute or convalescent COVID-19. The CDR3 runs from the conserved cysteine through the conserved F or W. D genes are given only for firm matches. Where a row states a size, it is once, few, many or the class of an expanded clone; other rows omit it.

CASSQGFRTGGSYEQYF,TGTGCCAGCAGCCAAGGATTTCGGACAGGGGGGTCCTACGAGCAGTACTTC,TRBD1,TRBV3-1/TRBV3-2,once,TRBJ2-7
CASSLRQTNEKLFF,TGTGCCAGCAGTTTACGGCAGACAAATGAAAAACTGTTTTTT,-,TRBV28,-,TRBJ1-4
CASSQGTPGPYEQYF,TGTGCCAGCAGCCAAGGGACACCGGGCCCCTACGAGCAGTACTTC,-,TRBV11-2,-,TRBJ2-7
CASSWTGMNTEAFF,TGTGCCAGCAGTTGGACAGGGATGAACACTGAAGCTTTCTTT,TRBD1,TRBV6-5,-,TRBJ1-1
CASSLTGGYETQYF,TGTGCCAGCTCACTGACAGGGGGCTATGAGACCCAGTACTTC,TRBD1,TRBV18,-,TRBJ2-5
CASSLITGANYGYTF,TGTGCCAGCAGCTTAATAACAGGGGCTAACTATGGCTACACCTTC,TRBD1,TRBV7-2,once,TRBJ1-2
CASSFVAGGQFF,TGTGCCAGCAGTTTTGTCGCGGGGGGGCAGTTCTTC,TRBD2,TRBV12-3/TRBV12-4,-,TRBJ2-1
CASLRGRNGELFF,TGCGCCAGCCTCAGGGGGCGAAACGGGGAGCTGTTTTTT,TRBD1,TRBV10-1,-,TRBJ2-2
CATSDSGTGGHDGYTF,TGTGCCACCAGTGATTCCGGGACAGGGGGGCATGACGGCTACACCTTC,TRBD1,TRBV24-1,-,TRBJ1-2
CASSQRGTSRQYF,TGTGCCAGCAGCCAACGAGGGACTAGTAGGCAGTATTTT,TRBD2,TRBV3-1/TRBV3-2,-,TRBJ2-3
CASSTQSTGMPNQPQHF,TGTGCCAGTAGTACCCAATCGACAGGGATGCCAAATCAGCCCCAGCATTTT,TRBD1,TRBV19,-,TRBJ1-5
CASSLLAGDITGELFF,TGTGCCAGCAGCTTACTTGCAGGGGATATCACCGGGGAGCTGTTTTTT,-,TRBV7-3,-,TRBJ2-2
CASSLTPGLAGQETQYF,TGTGCCAGCAGTTTAACCCCCGGGCTAGCGGGACAAGAGACCCAGTACTTC,TRBD2,TRBV28,-,TRBJ2-5
CASSFLGTDNSPLHF,TGTGCCAGCAGCTTTCTTGGGACAGACAATTCACCCCTCCACTTT,TRBD1,TRBV5-8,-,TRBJ1-6
CASGGFSGSSSTDTQYF,TGTGCCAGTGGAGGGTTTAGCGGGAGTTCCAGTACAGATACGCAGTATTTT,TRBD2,TRBV7-9,-,TRBJ2-3
CASSLELASTDTQYF,TGTGCCAGCAGCTTAGAATTGGCCAGCACAGATACGCAGTATTTT,-,TRBV7-2,-,TRBJ2-3
CASSFIGGFYNEQFF,TGTGCCAGCAGCTTCATCGGGGGTTTTTACAATGAGCAGTTCTTC,-,TRBV5-5,-,TRBJ2-1
CASRGDRGRLYEQYF,TGTGCCAGCAGGGGGGACAGGGGGCGTCTCTACGAGCAGTACTTC,TRBD1,TRBV2,once,TRBJ2-7
CASRTTGVGANVLTF,TGTGCCAGTAGAACGACAGGGGTTGGGGCCAACGTCCTGACTTTC,TRBD1,TRBV19,-,TRBJ2-6
CACKKTGGEKLFF,TGTGCCTGTAAGAAGACAGGTGGAGAAAAACTGTTTTTT,-,TRBV30,-,TRBJ1-4
CASSVSGTNTGELFF,TGTGCCAGCAGCGTGAGCGGGACCAACACCGGGGAGCTGTTTTTT,TRBD2,TRBV9,-,TRBJ2-2
CASSDTNQPQHF,TGTGCCAGCAGTGACACAAATCAGCCCCAGCATTTT,-,TRBV28,-,TRBJ1-5
CASNALGSETQYF,TGTGCCAGCAACGCCCTAGGGAGTGAGACCCAGTACTTC,-,TRBV9,-,TRBJ2-5
CATEGRGNTIYF,TGTGCCACGGAGGGACGTGGAAACACCATATATTTT,-,TRBV24-1,-,TRBJ1-3
CASSQDQLAGRETQYF,TGCGCCAGCAGCCAAGACCAACTAGCGGGGCGGGAGACCCAGTACTTC,TRBD2,TRBV4-1,-,TRBJ2-5
CASSQARTTYEQYF,TGTGCCAGCAGCCAAGCCAGGACAACCTACGAGCAGTACTTC,-,TRBV3-1/TRBV3-2,-,TRBJ2-7
CASSLPPGEAFF,TGTGCCAGCAGCCTCCCGCCAGGAGAAGCTTTCTTT,-,TRBV7-9,-,TRBJ1-1
CASRYGTSGSQFF,TGTGCCAGCAGGTACGGGACTAGCGGGAGTCAGTTCTTC,TRBD2,TRBV12-3/TRBV12-4,-,TRBJ2-1
CASRLLAGLSYNEQFF,TGTGCCAGCAGATTATTGGCGGGGCTCTCCTACAATGAGCAGTTCTTC,-,TRBV27,-,TRBJ2-1
CASSPPPEQGENQPQHF,TGTGCCAGCAGCCCACCTCCCGAACAGGGGGAGAATCAGCCCCAGCATTTT,TRBD1,TRBV7-9,-,TRBJ1-5
CASSKGVLNMYEQYF,TGTGCCAGCAGCAAGGGGGTCCTCAACATGTACGAGCAGTACTTC,-,TRBV6-2/TRBV6-3,once,TRBJ2-7
CASSVTGGALQPQHF,TGTGCCAGCAGCGTAACAGGGGGCGCGTTACAGCCCCAGCATTTT,TRBD1,TRBV9,-,TRBJ1-5
CSVEEIAGYSTNYGYTF,TGCAGCGTTGAAGAAATTGCAGGGTACTCAACTAACTATGGCTACACCTTC,-,TRBV29-1,-,TRBJ1-2
CASSPGTIVIATNEKLFF,TGTGCCAGCAGTCCTGGGACAATAGTCATTGCAACTAATGAAAAACTGTTTTTT,-,TRBV6-6,-,TRBJ1-4
CASSLPGQGSNTEAFF,TGTGCCAGCAGCCTTCCGGGACAGGGTTCGAACACTGAAGCTTTCTTT,TRBD1,TRBV7-9,-,TRBJ1-1
CASSQESRSNEKLFF,TGCGCCAGCAGCCAAGAGTCCCGTTCGAATGAAAAACTGTTTTTT,-,TRBV4-3,-,TRBJ1-4
CASSSTGDSIDTQYF,TGTGCCAGCAGTTCCACGGGGGACTCAATAGATACGCAGTATTTT,-,TRBV28,-,TRBJ2-3
CASSFSGRASYEQYF,TGTGCCAGCAGCTTTAGCGGGAGGGCGTCCTACGAGCAGTACTTC,TRBD2,TRBV7-9,few,TRBJ2-7
CASSSSSGGYNEQFF,TGTGCCAGCAGCAGCTCTAGCGGGGGGTACAATGAGCAGTTCTTC,TRBD2,TRBV7-2,once,TRBJ2-1
CASSQGHGTNEKLFF,TGCGCCAGCAGCCAAGGGCATGGTACTAATGAAAAACTGTTTTTT,-,TRBV4-1,once,TRBJ1-4
CASSLAGTGVSEAFF,TGTGCCAGCAGCTTAGCCGGGACAGGGGTTTCTGAAGCTTTCTTT,TRBD1,TRBV7-9,-,TRBJ1-1
CASSSRTGSYGYTF,TGTGCCAGCAGCTCTCGGACAGGGTCCTATGGCTACACCTTC,TRBD1,TRBV7-2,-,TRBJ1-2
CASTPQGHSSYEQYF,TGTGCCAGCACCCCCCAGGGACATTCTTCCTACGAGCAGTACTTC,-,TRBV2,-,TRBJ2-7
CASSPREAYYGYTF,TGTGCCAGCAGCCCCCGCGAGGCATACTATGGCTACACCTTC,-,TRBV6-5,-,TRBJ1-2
CASSSGTSGLDEQFF,TGCGCCAGCAGCTCCGGGACTAGCGGGTTAGATGAGCAGTTCTTC,TRBD2,TRBV10-1,-,TRBJ2-1
CASSFYRGPFSGANVLTF,TGTGCCAGCAGTTTCTACAGGGGCCCTTTTTCTGGGGCCAACGTCCTGACTTTC,TRBD1,TRBV28,-,TRBJ2-6
CASLAGVSYNEQFF,TGTGCCAGCCTAGCGGGGGTCTCCTACAATGAGCAGTTCTTC,TRBD2,TRBV6-5,-,TRBJ2-1
CASSPIQQKDSPLHF,TGTGCCAGCAGTCCAATTCAACAGAAGGATTCACCCCTCCACTTT,-,TRBV28,-,TRBJ1-6
CASSPNHGGTYNEQFF,TGTGCCAGCAGCCCAAATCACGGCGGCACCTACAATGAGCAGTTCTTC,-,TRBV7-2,-,TRBJ2-1
CASSWDRGLTNEKLFF,TGCGCCAGCAGCTGGGACAGGGGGCTAACTAATGAAAAACTGTTTTTT,TRBD1,TRBV4-3,few,TRBJ1-4
CASSHGDIREVAGAKNIQYF,TGTGCCAGCAGCCACGGGGACATCCGAGAAGTAGCGGGGGCCAAAAACATTCAGTACTTC,TRBD2,TRBV4-2,-,TRBJ2-4